The 32 T cell receptor beta chains given below trace back to one sample, sequenced in a study of cytotoxic CD8 clonotypes in ibrutinib-treated CLL. Sequencing was performed with immunoSEQ multiplex PCR; in TCRdb, only in-frame clones are kept and a portion is missing. The sample lists about 39,000 clones, approximately 71% occurring once. The input for sequencing was PBMCs, taken at disease progression, from a patient treated with ibrutinib. These receptors all come from a human donor with chronic lymphocytic leukemia.

In this sample, this clone turned up a few times. The rearrangement uses TRBV6-6 and TRBJ2-7, with 7 bases that match TRBD2. This CDR3 comprises 13 residues. Germline V gives CDR1 MNHNY, CDR2 SVGAGI (reference sequence). With V trimmed by 7 bases and J by 3 bases, 6 bases remained unmatched. CDR3 sequence (DNA): TGTGCCAGCACCCGGGCTAGCGGCTACGAGCAGTACTTC. This translates into CASTRASGYEQYF.

The chain combines TRBV13 with TRBJ2-3; tentatively, D is TRBD1 or TRBD2 (5 bases each). V lost 4 bases, J lost 4 bases, and 24 bases lay in between. Germline values: CDR1 PRHDT, CDR2 FYEKMQ (reference sequence). The CDR3 has 18 residues. The CDR3, as DNA: TGTGCCAGCAGCTCCTACGGGACCGCTAGTTATTCCGCAGATACGCAGTATTTT. Its translation is CASSSYGTASYSADTQYF.

V is TRBV11-3 and J is TRBJ1-3; a possible D gene is TRBD1 (5 bases). This CDR3 region has 16 residues. Germline loops: CDR1 SGHNT, CDR2 YENEEA. Trimming cost V 2 bases and J 0 bases, with 11 bases left between them. CDR3 coding DNA: TGTGCCAGCAGCTTAAGGGACCGAAGCTCTGGAAACACCATATATTTT. Translated: CASSLRDRSSGNTIYF.

The CDR3 region has the DNA TGTGCCAGCAGCCTCGGGGCCCCGGAAGCTTTCTTT. It codes for CASSLGAPEAFF. V gene TRBV13 combines with J gene TRBJ1-1; weak D call: TRBD1 (5 bases). This CDR3 comprises 12 residues. Germline CDR1 reads PRHDT; CDR2 reads FYEKMQ (reference sequence). V was shortened by 5 bases and J by 8 bases, with 12 bases between the two germline ends.

The rearrangement joins TRBV5-6 to TRBJ1-2, with a possible D match to TRBD1 (5 bases). The V end was cut by 4 bases, the J end by 8 bases, with 15 bases between. The germline V gene has CDR1 SGHDT and CDR2 YYEEEE. This CDR3 region has 13 residues. For the CDR3, the DNA is TGTGCCAGCAGCCCCGGGACCTGGGCCGGCTACACCTTC. Protein sequence: CASSPGTWAGYTF.

The chain uses TRBV7-3 and TRBJ2-2, with D tentatively TRBD2 (6 bases). There are 15 residues in the CDR3. Germline values: CDR1 SGHTA, CDR2 FQGTGA. With 5 bases removed from V and 0 bases from J, the gap between germline ends came to 10 bases. The CDR3 DNA is TGTGCCAGCAGCCGAGCGGGCGCGAACACCGGGGAGCTGTTTTTT. It encodes CASSRAGANTGELFF.

The CDR3 nucleotides are TGTGCCACCAGCAGACGCATCAGAGGGGTACGTGGGGCCAACGTCCTGACTTTC. Translating it yields CATSRRIRGVRGANVLTF. The rearrangement links TRBV15 to TRBJ2-6; D possibly matches TRBD1 or TRBD2 (5 bases each). Between the trimmed V and J ends, which lost 2 bases and 3 bases, there was a span of 17 bases. This CDR3 has 18 residues. CDR1 LNHNV and CDR2 YYDKDF come from the germline V gene (reference sequence).

This clone was recorded a few times. The chain joins TRBV2 to TRBJ2-3; D is ambiguous. The CDR3 is made up of 13 amino acids. Trimming cost V 8 bases and J 0 bases, with 9 bases left between them. The germline V gene encodes CDR1 SNHLY and CDR2 FYNNEI. CDR3 DNA: TGTGCCAGCGGGAAACCTAGCACAGATACGCAGTATTTT. It specifies CASGKPSTDTQYF.

The V gene is TRBV6-6, the J gene TRBJ2-3; D gene unclear. This CDR3 contains 10 residues. V lost 2 bases, J lost 6 bases, and 0 bases lay in between. CDR1 MNHNY and CDR2 SVGAGI come from the germline V gene (reference sequence). DNA for the CDR3: TGTGCCAGCAGTTACGATACGCAGTATTTT. This encodes CASSYDTQYF.

The chain couples TRBV19 to TRBJ2-1; D not certain. Trimming pared 5 bases from V and 9 bases from J, leaving 11 bases between. Germline CDR1 reads LNHDA; CDR2 reads SQIVND (reference sequence). The CDR3 loop spans 12 amino acids. Here the CDR3 reads CASSPTQFEQFF. CDR3 DNA: TGTGCCAGTAGTCCTACACAGTTTGAGCAGTTCTTC.

A few counts support this clone. The chain uses TRBV11-3 and TRBJ1-2; D possibly corresponds to TRBD1 (5 bases). Trimming stripped 5 bases from V and 6 bases from J, with 10 bases between. CDR3 length: 12 amino acids. Germline V lookup: CDR1 SGHNT, CDR2 YENEEA. CDR3 residues: CASSTGGHGYTF. CDR3 coding DNA: TGTGCCAGCAGCACAGGTGGCCATGGCTACACCTTC.

This clone is categorized as medium-sized. J is TRBJ1-2 and V is TRBV5-4, with 9 bases lining up with TRBD1. Trimming cost V 5 bases and J 6 bases; bases outside gene matches: 11. CDR3 length: 15 residues. CDR1 and CDR2 (germline): SGHNT, YYREEE (reference sequence). The DNA for the CDR3 is TGTGCCAGCAGAATAGACCGGGACAGGGTTGATGGCTACACCTTC. This gives the protein CASRIDRDRVDGYTF.

V usage is TRBV28 and J usage is TRBJ2-3; TRBD1 matches 7 bases. Germline lookup yields CDR1 MDHEN and CDR2 SYDVKM. This CDR3 is 16 amino acids long. With V trimmed by 1 base and J by 0 bases, 4 bases remained unmatched. CDR3 in amino acids: CASSLLGQVSTDTQYF. CDR3 bases: TGTGCCAGCAGTTTATTAGGACAGGTTAGCACAGATACGCAGTATTTT.

The rearrangement uses TRBV18 and TRBJ2-1; the match to TRBD2 covers 13 bases. Germline assignment: CDR1 KGHSH and CDR2 LQKENI. After removal of 3 bases from V and 6 bases from J, the junction contained 14 bases not matched to a gene. The CDR3 has 19 residues. This CDR3 reads CASSPQPPGTSGDPNEQFF. Here the CDR3 DNA reads TGTGCCAGCTCACCCCAACCCCCCGGGACTAGCGGGGACCCCAATGAGCAGTTCTTC.

The chain is built from TRBV6-1 and TRBJ1-5; D ambiguous. The CDR3 sequence is 13 residues long. Germline V gives CDR1 MNHNS, CDR2 SASEGT. V gave up 4 bases and J gave up 4 bases, with 8 bases separating them. The CDR3 spells CASSVWQNQPQHF. As DNA, the CDR3 is TGTGCCAGCAGTGTGTGGCAGAATCAGCCCCAGCATTTT.

The rearrangement uses TRBV6-1 and TRBJ1-5; D not resolved. This CDR3 comprises 14 residues. The V gene's germline CDR1 is MNHNS and CDR2 SASEGT. This CDR3 is CPQRSGYSNQPQHF. DNA of the CDR3: TGTCCGCAACGGTCGGGATATAGCAATCAGCCCCAGCATTTT.

The chain is built from TRBV29-1 and TRBJ1-4; D might be TRBD1 (6 bases). The V gene's germline CDR1 is SQVTM and CDR2 ANQGSEA. The ends were cut back, 4 bases at V and 3 bases at J, with 6 bases in the middle. The CDR3 consists of 12 residues. The CDR3 bases are TGCAGCGTTGGACAGGCTAATGAAAAACTGTTTTTT. Protein product: CSVGQANEKLFF.

The chain has TRBV2 and TRBJ1-2; 10 bases agree with TRBD1. The CDR3 consists of 15 residues. Germline V lookup: CDR1 SNHLY, CDR2 FYNNEI. V lost 4 bases and J lost 7; bases outside the gene matches: 9. The CDR3 spells CASSAGQGRAAGYTF. CDR3 nucleotides: TGTGCCAGCAGTGCGGGACAGGGGCGGGCGGCTGGCTACACCTTC.

This clone is deemed medium-sized (0.01 to 0.1%). V is TRBV2 and J is TRBJ1-6; 7 positions agree with TRBD1. Germline CDR1 reads SNHLY; CDR2 reads FYNNEI. The CDR3 runs to 17 residues. Trimming at V came to 6 bases and at J to 1 base, leaving 9 bases not matched to a gene. The CDR3 spells CASRRLGQRSYNSPLHF. The CDR3 DNA reads TGTGCCAGCAGGCGTTTGGGACAGCGTTCCTATAATTCACCCCTCCACTTT.

The rearrangement joins TRBV27 to TRBJ2-3, with TRBD1 matching 10 bases. With V trimmed by 1 base and J by 2 bases, 3 bases remained unmatched. From germline, CDR1 is MNHEY and CDR2 SMNVEV (reference sequence). The CDR3 spans 16 residues. DNA of the CDR3: TGTGCCAGCAGTTTATGGGGACAGGGGCCCACAGATACGCAGTATTTT. Amino acid sequence: CASSLWGQGPTDTQYF.

The chain uses TRBV2 and TRBJ1-3; no reliable D call. The CDR3 is 13 amino acids. Germline assignment: CDR1 SNHLY and CDR2 FYNNEI. V lost 1 base, J lost 4 bases, and 5 bases lay in between. The CDR3 loop reads CASSEVMGNTIYF. As DNA, the CDR3 is TGTGCCAGCAGTGAAGTAATGGGAAACACCATATATTTT.

This clone was picked up a small number of times. The V and J genes are TRBV30 and TRBJ1-5; the D is unclear. The ends were cut back, 7 bases at V and 4 bases at J, with 11 bases in the middle. Germline V CDR1 and CDR2: GTSNPN, SVGIG (reference sequence). The CDR3 extends over 12 amino acids. CDR3 DNA: TGTGCCTACGGAGAGGGTAATCAGCCCCAGCATTTT. This encodes CAYGEGNQPQHF.

The genes are TRBV7-2 and TRBJ1-1; no firm D call. The CDR3 runs to 13 residues. The V end was cut by 1 base, the J end by 4 bases, with 7 bases between. Looked up from germline, CDR1 is SGHTA and CDR2 is FQGNSA. The CDR3 nucleotides are TGTGCCAGCAGCTTAGAGCTACGCACTGAAGCTTTCTTT. The encoded protein is CASSLELRTEAFF. The full variable domain, in which reference TRBV7-2 and TRBJ1-1 provide the parts outside the CDR3, is GAGVSQSPSNKVTEKGKDVELRCDPISGHTALYWYRQSLGQGLEFLIYFQGNSAPDKSGLPSDRFSAERTGGSVSTLTIQRTQQEDSAVYLCASSLELRTEAFFGQGTRLTVV.

The chain combines TRBV7-8 with TRBJ2-5, with 9 bases fitting TRBD1. In germline, CDR1 is SGHVS, CDR2 FQNEAQ. The J segment lost 4 bases and the V segment lost 5 bases, leaving 11 bases of the junction unmatched. The CDR3 covers 16 residues. The CDR3 region is CASSDSGTGIGETQYF. DNA for the CDR3: TGTGCCAGCAGCGACTCCGGGACAGGGATAGGAGAGACCCAGTACTTC.

The chain recombines TRBV4-2 with TRBJ2-3, with 9 bases aligning to TRBD1. CDR1 and CDR2 from the germline V gene are LGHNA and YNFKEQ. V lost 4 bases and J lost 1; bases outside the gene matches: 9. CDR3 length equals 17 residues. This CDR3 reads CASSPAGTGMGTDTQYF. The CDR3 DNA reads as TGTGCCAGCAGCCCGGCCGGGACAGGGATGGGCACAGATACGCAGTATTTT.

The chain couples TRBV18 to TRBJ1-4; TRBD1 agrees at 10 bases. Germline V gene lookup returns CDR1 KGHSH and CDR2 LQKENI. CDR3 length equals 15 residues. J gave up 5 bases and V 6 bases, and 6 bases lay outside the gene matches. The CDR3 coding sequence is TGTGCCAGCTCGACCCCGGGACAGGGGAATGAAAAACTGTTTTTT. This gives the protein CASSTPGQGNEKLFF.

V is TRBV9 and J is TRBJ2-7; D may match TRBD1 or TRBD2 (5 bases each). V lost 3 bases and J lost 6, with 13 bases in between. This CDR3 is 13 amino acids long. Looked up from germline, CDR1 is SGDLS and CDR2 is YYNGEE. CDR3 residues: CASSGSAGSEQYF. The CDR3 coding sequence is TGTGCCAGCAGCGGATCGGCAGGGAGCGAGCAGTACTTC.

The chain joins TRBV7-3 to TRBJ2-1; 8 bases are a match to TRBD2. With V trimmed by 5 bases and J by 9 bases, 6 bases remained unmatched. This CDR3 region has 13 residues. The germline CDR1 and CDR2 sequences are SGHTA and FQGTGA. The CDR3 region has the DNA TGTGCCAGCAGCCACGGACTAGCCAGTGAGCAGTTCTTC. It codes for CASSHGLASEQFF. Full variable domain (outside the CDR3, taken from reference TRBV7-3 and TRBJ2-1): GAGVSQTPSNKVTEKGKYVELRCDPISGHTALYWYRQSLGQGPEFLIYFQGTGAADDSGLPNDRFFAVRPEGSVSTLKIQRTERGDSAVYLCASSHGLASEQFFGPGTRLTVL.

The chain links TRBV5-1 to TRBJ2-1; D possibly corresponds to TRBD2 (6 bases). CDR1 SGHRS and CDR2 YFSETQ come from the germline V gene. This CDR3 has 15 residues. V lost 0 bases to trimming and J lost 4 bases, with 11 bases between them. In DNA, the CDR3 is TGCGCCAGCAGCTTGGCCGGGAGTCCTTACAATGAGCAGTTCTTC. Translating gives CASSLAGSPYNEQFF.

This clone was observed a handful of times. This chain connects TRBV7-2 to TRBJ1-2; 10 positions match TRBD1. Germline V CDR1 and CDR2: SGHTA, FQGNSA. The CDR3 loop spans 15 amino acids. V gave up 6 bases and J gave up 4 bases; unmatched junction bases: 8. The CDR3 loop reads CASSLGQGGLYGYTF. CDR3 nucleotides: TGTGCCAGCAGTCTAGGACAGGGGGGCCTCTATGGCTACACCTTC.

The J gene is TRBJ1-2, the V gene TRBV19; D remains ambiguous. The CDR3 totals 13 residues. Germline V gene data show CDR1 as LNHDA and CDR2 as SQIVND (reference sequence). Trimming removed 2 bases from V and 5 bases from J, with 9 bases in between. The CDR3 protein is CASSIPGVYGYTF. The CDR3 DNA reads as TGTGCCAGTAGTATACCCGGGGTTTATGGCTACACCTTC.

The V call is TRBV19, the J call TRBJ2-1; TRBD2 is a possible D gene (6 bases). This CDR3 contains 12 residues. Germline V gene lookup returns CDR1 LNHDA and CDR2 SQIVND (reference sequence). V dropped 6 bases and J dropped 9 bases, with 12 bases sitting between them. In DNA, the CDR3 is TGTGCCAGTAGGGCGGGATCGGGTGAGCAGTTCTTC. This encodes CASRAGSGEQFF.